The rows below give T cell receptor beta chains drawn from one sample of a study of early T cells in non-severe SARS-CoV-2 infection. TCRdb analysed the 5' RACE reads with MiXCR anew, one entry per CDR3 protein. Of roughly 61,000 distinct CDR3 sequences listed, around 13% are singletons. The sample was whole blood, taken at baseline. The receptor set was obtained from an adult who was a healthcare worker with PCR-confirmed SARS-CoV-2 infection or an uninfected control (not recorded which). CDR3s include the opening cysteine and the closing phenylalanine or tryptophan. D genes are given only for firm matches. Size values are once, few and many counts, or a class for expanded clones, and some rows have none.

.	TRBV5-1	many	TRBJ2-1	CASSSEPAELSYNEQFF	TGCGCCAGCAGCTCCGAGCCGGCTGAACTCTCCTACAATGAGCAGTTCTTC
.	TRBV7-9	.	TRBJ2-2	CASRATGTGTGELFF	TGTGCCAGCAGGGCCACAGGAACGGGCACCGGGGAGCTGTTTTTT
.	TRBV19	few	TRBJ2-1	CASSPLDVYNEQFF	TGTGCCAGTAGTCCCCTGGACGTGTACAATGAGCAGTTCTTC
TRBD2	TRBV12-3/TRBV12-4	.	TRBJ2-1	CASSLTTSGSHEQFF	TGTGCCAGCAGTTTAACTACTAGCGGGAGTCATGAGCAGTTCTTC
.	TRBV29-1	many	TRBJ1-2	CSGWTVTNYGYTF	TGCAGCGGCTGGACAGTTACTAACTATGGCTACACCTTC
.	TRBV4-3	.	TRBJ2-3	CASSQDLATSGTQYF	TGCGCCAGCAGCCAAGATTTGGCTACCTCCGGTACGCAGTATTTT
TRBD2	TRBV7-2	few	TRBJ2-3	CASSRRASGRMDTQYF	TGTGCCAGCAGCCGACGGGCTAGCGGGAGGATGGATACGCAGTATTTT
.	TRBV5-8	.	TRBJ1-1	CASSLVLGGTEAFF	TGTGCCAGCAGCTTGGTCTTGGGCGGCACTGAAGCTTTCTTT
.	TRBV2	many	TRBJ1-1	CASSALTEAFF	TGTGCCAGCAGTGCCCTCACTGAAGCTTTCTTT
.	TRBV10-2	.	TRBJ2-3	CASRIYKNTDTQYF	TGCGCCAGCAGAATCTACAAGAACACAGATACGCAGTATTTT
.	TRBV7-9	many	TRBJ1-1	CASSLRRTFF	TGTGCCAGCAGCTTGAGGCGGACTTTCTTT
.	TRBV7-6	.	TRBJ1-6	CASSLLQGTNSPLHF	TGTGCCAGCAGCTTACTCCAAGGGACTAATTCACCCCTCCACTTT
.	TRBV3-2	few	TRBJ2-7	CASSEGDPAYEQYF	TGTGCCAGCAGCGAGGGAGACCCGGCATACGAGCAGTACTTC
.	TRBV25-1	.	TRBJ2-5	CASSGTLPPGAQYF	TGTGCCAGCAGTGGGACCCTACCACCCGGGGCCCAGTACTTC
.	TRBV29-1	.	TRBJ2-7	CSVSSSYEQYF	TGCAGCGTTTCAAGCTCCTACGAGCAGTACTTC
.	TRBV7-9	.	TRBJ2-7	CASSLQHSSYEQYF	TGTGCCAGCAGCTTACAGCACAGCTCCTACGAGCAGTACTTC
.	TRBV7-9	.	TRBJ2-3	CASSLKEGRSADTQYF	TGTGCCAGCAGCTTAAAGGAGGGGCGCTCGGCAGATACGCAGTATTTT
.	TRBV21-1	.	TRBJ1-5	CASSKLRGRQPQHF	TGTGCCAGCAGCAAACTCAGGGGGAGACAGCCCCAGCATTTT
.	TRBV11-2	.	TRBJ1-4	CASSSATGEKLFF	TGTGCCAGCAGCTCCGCGACGGGTGAAAAACTGTTTTTT
.	TRBV11-3	.	TRBJ2-6	CASSSDSGANVLTF	TGTGCCAGCAGCTCAGACTCTGGGGCCAACGTCCTGACTTTC
.	TRBV5-6	few	TRBJ2-7	CASSLGLTPSYEQYF	TGTGCCAGCAGCTTGGGACTTACACCCTCCTACGAGCAGTACTTC
TRBD1	TRBV7-6	many	TRBJ2-7	CASSLEAGGRSGTYEQYF	TGTGCCAGCAGCTTAGAGGCAGGGGGCAGGAGTGGAACCTACGAGCAGTACTTC
.	TRBV20-1	few	TRBJ1-2	CSARIDGGNGYTF	TGCAGTGCTAGGATAGACGGGGGCAATGGCTACACCTTC
.	TRBV18	few	TRBJ1-6	CASSPRQRSDSPLHF	TGTGCCAGCTCACCACGTCAACGGAGTGATTCACCCCTCCACTTT
TRBD2	TRBV6-6	many	TRBJ2-5	CASSYSGGGETQYF	TGTGCCAGCAGTTACTCCGGGGGGGGAGAGACCCAGTACTTC
.	TRBV27	many	TRBJ1-4	CASKSATNEKLFF	TGTGCCAGCAAGTCTGCAACTAATGAAAAACTGTTTTTT
TRBD1	TRBV9	.	TRBJ1-1	CASSVGQGLEEAFF	TGTGCCAGCAGCGTAGGACAGGGGCTTGAGGAAGCTTTCTTT
TRBD2	TRBV7-8	.	TRBJ2-1	CASSFSGRVYEQFF	TGTGCCAGCAGTTTTAGCGGGAGAGTCTATGAGCAGTTCTTC
TRBD2	TRBV11-3	.	TRBJ2-2	CASSSRGGHSGTGELFF	TGTGCCAGCAGCTCCCGGGGGGGACATTCGGGCACCGGGGAGCTGTTTTTT
.	TRBV27	few	TRBJ1-4	CASSLAQATNEKLFF	TGTGCCAGCAGTTTAGCCCAGGCAACTAATGAAAAACTGTTTTTT
.	TRBV18	.	TRBJ1-2	CASSPREGDYGYTF	TGTGCCAGCTCACCACGGGAAGGGGACTATGGCTACACCTTC
.	TRBV7-9	.	TRBJ2-7	CASSPLRTVYEQYF	TGTGCCAGCAGCCCCCTCCGGACAGTTTACGAGCAGTACTTC
.	TRBV7-6	.	TRBJ2-3	CASSLEASEDTQYF	TGTGCCAGCAGCTTAGAAGCTTCCGAGGATACGCAGTATTTT
.	TRBV28	.	TRBJ1-5	CASQEVPNQPQHF	TGTGCCAGCCAGGAGGTCCCCAATCAGCCCCAGCATTTT
.	TRBV7-9	.	TRBJ1-1	CASSQIQWGTEAFF	TGTGCCAGCAGCCAAATTCAGTGGGGGACTGAAGCTTTCTTT
.	TRBV3-1	.	TRBJ1-1	CASSQGRGNTEAFF	TGTGCCAGCAGCCAAGGGAGGGGAAACACTGAAGCTTTCTTT